What follows describes a single TCR beta chain. Its antigen is not yet known. The input lacks base qualities; no much larger clone sits a single base away. This entry is derived from a study of naive and memory T cell subsets (dated by TCRdb to about 2017). A note on the overall study: An open-source, UMI-based TCR alpha and beta sequencing pipeline was applied to sorted naive and memory peripheral blood T cell subsets. The functional CMV T cell responses agreed completely with IgG serology results. RNA was DNase-treated and reverse transcribed with TCR constant-region primers, mostly using SuperScript III.

From the second PCR step onward, the TCR alpha chain libraries and the TCR beta chain libraries were amplified separately. The CMV status of each donor was determined by measuring IFNgamma production from CD4+ T cells after fresh PBMCs had been stimulated overnight with CMV viral lysate. CD4 T cells were positively selected with Miltenyi beads, followed by positive selection of CD8 T cells from the CD4-negative fraction. Cells stained for CD3, CD4, CD8, CD45RA, CD27 and a live/dead dye were sorted on a BD Aria II into four subsets by CD45RA and CD27. A few healthy volunteers provided blood, and each donor's sample was split into CD4 and CD8 T cells and then further divided into four differentiation subsets. Roughly 0.13 L of peripheral blood was collected from each donor, and PBMC were isolated by Ficoll-Paque PLUS density-gradient centrifugation. Sorted cells were lysed in RLT buffer, after which RNA was extracted using a Qiagen RNeasy kit and stored at -80 degrees C.

Library preparation employed UMI-ligation and nested PCR. To cover both TRBC1 and TRBC2, the beta constant-region primer consisted of an equimolar mix of two oligonucleotides. The ligated cDNA went through four rounds of PCR with nested alpha and beta constant-region primers together with the SP2 primer. A single-stranded oligonucleotide carrying the SP2 primer and a 12-nucleotide UMI was ligated to the 3' end of the cDNA by T4 RNA ligase 1. Incubation of the ligation reaction was carried out at 16 degrees C for about 18-25 hours. PCR2 was typically performed as a SYBR Green qPCR and was stopped at a predetermined threshold so that over-amplification was prevented. Every purification after the first one was done using Agencourt AMPure XP magnetic beads. Library quantification was done by Qubit, followed by a TapeStation check on which the main peak was expected at around 650 bp. The pooled libraries were sequenced on an Illumina MiSeq using v2 2x251 paired-end kits, which usually yielded roughly 0.95-2.2 million reads per sample. Each sample was pooled at 4 nM, and roughly 4.5-7% PhiX was included to help cluster recognition. The published analysis was carried out like this. Using tag matching that tolerated one base-pair mismatch, Decombinator assigned V and J genes to FASTQ reads that had been processed by Demultiplexor. Collapsinator relied on UMIs to fix sequencing errors as well as frequency errors caused by PCR heterogeneity. TCRs were translated and CDR3s were extracted from the conserved cysteine to the FGXG phenylalanine by CDR3Translator, with non-productive sequences being flagged. Gini, Shannon entropy and inverse Simpson indices were calculated on repertoires subsampled to equal numbers of UMI-defined TCRs. Within the linear range, a power law was fitted by maximum likelihood to the distributions of clonotype abundance. Similar UMI counts, unique TCR numbers and clonal distributions were obtained with the pipeline and with MIGEC on one naive CD8 sample. In one analysis, naive TCRs that were also found in any memory subset of the same donor were excluded from the naive repertoire. Repertoires were searched for about 7,300 CMV-associated CDR3 sequences compiled from VDJdb and a published dataset. Clones were called with MiXCR by TCRdb after fastp trimmed the public reads at Q25, and only in-frame beta chains were retained. Here each entry gathers all rows of one CDR3 protein and keeps the most common genes and DNA. TCRdb's processing, not the study's, gives the V and J calls here. This sample is represented by over 110,000 distinct CDR3 sequences; 15% to 25% of them were singletons. 0.6% to 0.7% of the sample lies in the top ten.

Points the paper makes about the study in general: In both CD4 and CD8 cells, the Gini index increased while Shannon and inverse Simpson diversity decreased from naive through CM, EM and EMRA. The abundance of TCRs followed a power law with an exponent that differed between naive and memory subsets yet stayed consistent across the three individuals. After error correction, over 85% of naive TCR sequences appeared only once, giving much steeper abundance distributions than memory subsets. A few larger clonotypes were present in naive repertoires, especially CD8 naive repertoires, and these clonotypes were possibly memory cells re-expressing CD45RA. No ground truth was available to validate the repertoire findings for the naive and memory subsets. RNA-based TCR counts may be affected by expression changes linked to T cell activation and differentiation. Single alpha or beta chain sequences, rather than paired alpha/beta receptors, were used to define clonotypes.

V gives up 5 bases and J gives up 1 base, and the segment between their germline ends measures 15 bases. Sequences SGHTA (CDR1) and FQGTGA (CDR2) are obtained from the germline V gene. Measured from the cysteine to the phenylalanine, the CDR3 is 15 residues long. Here the CDR3 DNA is all that survives: 45 bases in frame from base 1. The sequenced sample was naive CD8+ T cells from blood. According to the study, the label for this sample's cell subset or site signals: naive T cells, CD45RA high CD27+. The receptor chain draws on TRBV7-3 and TRBJ2-7; the D assignment is uncertain and may be TRBD1 or TRBD2, with 5 bases supporting each. The clonotype comes from a human donor in good health. The nucleotides are TGTGCCAGCAGCCTGCTTGGGGGAACATCCTACGAGCAGTACTTC. Its translation reads: CASSLLGGTSYEQYF.